These T cell receptor beta chains were read from a single sample in a study of T cells in Graves' hyperthyroidism and ophthalmopathy. From the multiplex PCR reads, TCRdb called clonotypes with MiXCR, one entry per CDR3 protein. The sample holds approximately 870,000 distinct CDR3 sequences, 38% seen once. Input material: blood. The receptors come from a young man with Graves' hyperthyroidism. CDR3s include the opening cysteine and the closing phenylalanine or tryptophan. The order of the fields is D gene, J gene, V gene, clone size, CDR3 protein, CDR3 DNA. A D gene is named only where the DNA matches it firmly. Not all rows give a size; the values are once, few, many and, for expanded clones, a class.

D: NA
J: TRBJ1-2
V: TRBV29-1
size: NA
CDR3: CSVDGSGGYTF
DNA: TGCAGCGTTGACGGGAGTGGCGGCTACACCTTC

D: TRBD1
J: TRBJ1-2
V: TRBV10-3
size: few
CDR3: CAISASDRDYGYTF
DNA: TGTGCCATCAGTGCTTCGGACAGGGACTATGGCTACACCTTC

D: NA
J: TRBJ2-7
V: TRBV6-1
size: NA
CDR3: CASSEPLYEQYF
DNA: TGTGCCAGCAGTGAACCCCTTTACGAGCAGTACTTC

D: NA
J: TRBJ2-2
V: TRBV7-9
size: NA
CDR3: CASSQGRTTPTGELFF
DNA: TGTGCCAGCAGCCAAGGTCGGACCACTCCCACCGGGGAGCTGTTTTTT

D: NA
J: TRBJ1-4
V: TRBV7-9
size: many
CDR3: CASSRDVFNEKLFF
DNA: TGTGCCAGCAGCCGGGACGTCTTTAATGAAAAACTGTTTTTT

D: TRBD2
J: TRBJ2-5
V: TRBV10-2
size: NA
CDR3: CASSQGPSGQETQYF
DNA: TGTGCCAGCAGCCAAGGCCCTAGCGGCCAAGAGACCCAGTACTTC

D: TRBD2
J: TRBJ2-7
V: TRBV11-3
size: NA
CDR3: CASSPSRGRGSYEQYF
DNA: TGTGCCAGCAGCCCCAGTCGCGGGAGGGGTTCCTACGAGCAGTACTTC

D: NA
J: TRBJ2-7
V: TRBV10-3
size: many
CDR3: CAISDLSDTSYEQYF
DNA: TGTGCCATCAGTGACTTGTCGGACACCTCCTACGAGCAGTACTTC

D: NA
J: TRBJ1-1
V: TRBV9
size: many
CDR3: CASSVATLCTEAFF
DNA: TGTGCCAGCAGCGTAGCTACCCTGTGCACTGAAGCTTTCTTT

D: TRBD1
J: TRBJ1-1
V: TRBV29-1
size: many
CDR3: CSVPTGAAEAFF
DNA: TGCAGCGTTCCAACAGGGGCTGCCGAAGCTTTCTTT

D: NA
J: TRBJ1-1
V: TRBV7-2
size: few
CDR3: CASSLDPGPGGAFF
DNA: TGTGCCAGCAGCTTAGATCCGGGTCCCGGAGGAGCTTTCTTT

D: NA
J: TRBJ1-1
V: TRBV5-6
size: NA
CDR3: CASSFDKELRTEAFF
DNA: TGTGCCAGCAGCTTTGATAAGGAGTTAAGGACTGAAGCTTTCTTT

D: NA
J: TRBJ1-1
V: TRBV2
size: few
CDR3: CASRMGEVEAFF
DNA: TGTGCCAGCAGGATGGGGGAGGTTGAAGCTTTCTTT

D: NA
J: TRBJ1-2
V: TRBV7-9
size: many
CDR3: CASSLNPWDPNGGYTF
DNA: TGTGCCAGCAGCTTAAATCCTTGGGACCCAAACGGTGGCTACACCTTC

D: NA
J: TRBJ1-1
V: TRBV9
size: NA
CDR3: CASSVEAQTEAFF
DNA: TGTGCCAGCAGCGTAGAGGCGCAAACTGAAGCTTTCTTT

D: NA
J: TRBJ2-2
V: TRBV7-6
size: NA
CDR3: CASWRGGANTGELFF
DNA: TGTGCCAGCTGGAGGGGGGGCGCTAACACCGGGGAGCTGTTTTTT

D: NA
J: TRBJ2-7
V: TRBV11-1
size: NA
CDR3: CASSSDSTGNEQYF
DNA: TGTGCCAGCTCGTCCGATTCTACAGGGAACGAGCAGTACTTC

D: NA
J: TRBJ2-3
V: TRBV29-1
size: NA
CDR3: CSVLQGTTDTQYF
DNA: TGCAGCGTTCTTCAGGGGACCACAGATACGCAGTATTTT

D: TRBD1
J: TRBJ1-4
V: TRBV15
size: NA
CDR3: CAASREKWFLLDRVTTNEKLFF
DNA: TGTGCCGCCAGCAGAGAAAAGTGGTTCTTGTTGGACAGGGTTACAACTAATGAAAAACTGTTTTTT

D: TRBD2
J: TRBJ2-7
V: TRBV7-2
size: few
CDR3: CASSPRGGENYEQYF
DNA: TGTGCCAGCAGCCCTCGGGGAGGGGAAAACTACGAGCAGTACTTC

D: NA
J: TRBJ1-5
V: TRBV4-1
size: few
CDR3: CASSQEGQVGQPQHF
DNA: TGCGCCAGCAGCCAAGAGGGCCAAGTAGGTCAGCCCCAGCATTTT

D: NA
J: TRBJ2-7
V: TRBV11-1
size: NA
CDR3: CASSPAPVAYEQYF
DNA: TGTGCCAGCAGCCCCGCCCCGGTAGCCTACGAGCAGTACTTC